The rows below give T cell receptor beta chains drawn from one sample of a study of shared clonotypes between healthy human individuals. Libraries were prepared by immunoSEQ multiplex PCR; TCRdb keeps only in-frame clonotypes and omits some of them. The table has 400,000 to 600,000 clones, roughly 80% seen once. The source material was PBMCs. All receptors derive from a woman aged 35 to 49 in good health. Some clones in this sample may be carry-over from other donors' samples. The CDR3 runs from the conserved cysteine through the conserved F or W. A D gene is named only where the DNA matches it firmly. Part of the rows lack a size; the others show once, few, many or a class for expanded clones.

clone size	D gene	J gene	V gene	CDR3 protein	CDR3 DNA
-	TRBD1	TRBJ2-2	TRBV6-5	CASGNRGGELFF	TGTGCCAGCGGGAACAGGGGCGGGGAGCTGTTTTTT
-	-	TRBJ2-7	TRBV12-5	CASGRLRGRPYEQYF	TGTGCTAGTGGACGCCTGCGGGGCAGACCCTACGAGCAGTACTTC
-	TRBD1	TRBJ2-5	TRBV29-1	CSVDRGSRETQYF	TGCAGCGTTGACAGGGGGAGCCGGGAGACCCAGTACTTC
-	TRBD2	TRBJ2-3	TRBV11-3	CASSSGGPSTDTQYF	TGTGCCAGCAGCTCGGGAGGGCCTAGCACAGATACGCAGTATTTT
-	-	TRBJ2-3	TRBV28	CASSKGWGTDTQYF	TGTGCCAGCAGCAAGGGTTGGGGCACAGATACGCAGTATTTT
-	TRBD2	TRBJ2-3	TRBV7-8	CASRTSGSSDTQYF	TGTGCCAGCAGGACTAGCGGGAGTTCAGATACGCAGTATTTT
-	-	TRBJ2-7	TRBV5-1	CASSLAQGTYEQYF	TGCGCCAGCAGCCTGGCCCAGGGAACCTACGAGCAGTACTTC
-	-	TRBJ1-6	TRBV7-9	CASSLEDSPLHF	TGTGCCAGCAGCTTAGAGGATTCACCCCTCCACTTT
-	-	TRBJ2-3	TRBV25-1	CASSEGGAEGSTQYF	TGTGCCAGCAGTGAAGGGGGAGCGGAAGGGAGTACGCAGTATTTT
-	TRBD2	TRBJ2-4	TRBV7-8	CASSFRGAGGRGDIQYF	TGTGCCAGCAGCTTTCGGGGAGCGGGAGGGCGGGGAGACATTCAGTACTTC
-	-	TRBJ1-5	TRBV28	CASSFGGNQPQHF	TGTGCCAGTAGTTTTGGGGGGAATCAGCCCCAGCATTTT
once	TRBD2	TRBJ2-7	TRBV18	CASSQGTSGRGDEQYF	TGTGCCAGCTCACAAGGGACTAGCGGGAGAGGCGACGAGCAGTACTTC
-	-	TRBJ1-5	TRBV6-6	CASSTGNQPQHF	TGTGCCAGCAGCACAGGGAACCAGCCCCAGCATTTT
-	TRBD1	TRBJ1-1	TRBV6-6	CASRDQGGARVTEAFF	TGTGCCAGCAGAGATCAGGGGGGGGCGCGTGTCACTGAAGCTTTCTTT
few	-	TRBJ2-7	TRBV2	CAGLDPPGGEQYF	TGTGCCGGGTTAGATCCTCCTGGGGGGGAGCAGTACTTC
few	-	TRBJ1-1	TRBV7-3	CASSLSAGDTEAFF	TGTGCCAGCAGCTTAAGCGCAGGGGACACTGAAGCTTTCTTT
-	-	TRBJ2-2	TRBV5-1	CASSLEIVGELFF	TGCGCCAGCAGCTTGGAAATTGTCGGGGAGCTGTTTTTT
-	-	TRBJ2-3	TRBV18	CASSLQAGTDTQYF	TGTGCCAGCTCTCTTCAGGCGGGCACAGATACGCAGTATTTT
few	TRBD1	TRBJ1-2	TRBV19	CASSPGTGIYGYTF	TGTGCCAGTAGTCCGGGGACAGGAATCTATGGCTACACCTTC
-	TRBD1	TRBJ2-5	TRBV5-6	CASSLRQGYRETQYF	TGTGCCAGCAGCTTGAGACAGGGGTATAGAGAGACCCAGTACTTC
-	-	TRBJ1-4	TRBV7-9	CASSPGNANEKLFF	TGTGCCAGCAGCCCTGGGAATGCCAATGAAAAACTGTTTTTT
-	-	TRBJ2-4	TRBV21-1	CASSKAGPDIPLAKNIQYF	TGTGCCAGCAGCAAAGCTGGCCCCGACATCCCTTTAGCCAAAAACATTCAGTACTTC
once	-	TRBJ2-7	TRBV7-9	CASSQDPGSYEQYF	TGTGCCAGCAGCCAGGACCCAGGGTCCTACGAGCAGTACTTC
-	-	TRBJ2-7	TRBV19	CASSRAKGTYEQYF	TGTGCCAGTAGCCGAGCGAAGGGGACCTACGAGCAGTACTTC
-	TRBD2	TRBJ2-7	TRBV5-4	CASSRSGRGLYEQYF	TGTGCCAGCAGCCGAAGCGGGAGAGGACTCTACGAGCAGTACTTC
few	-	TRBJ2-7	TRBV28	CASGREVTYEQYF	TGTGCCAGCGGCAGGGAGGTCACCTACGAGCAGTACTTC
-	-	TRBJ1-1	TRBV30	CAWSPSRNTEAFF	TGTGCCTGGAGTCCTTCCAGAAACACTGAAGCTTTCTTT
-	-	TRBJ1-1	TRBV11-2	CASSLRLGGWAFF	TGTGCCAGCAGCTTGAGATTGGGGGGTTGGGCTTTCTTT
-	-	TRBJ1-1	TRBV5-1	CASSLEPEAEAFF	TGCGCCAGCAGCCTAGAACCGGAGGCTGAAGCTTTCTTT
-	-	TRBJ1-5	TRBV28	CASSLGGSNQPQHF	TGTGCCAGCAGTTTAGGAGGTAGCAATCAGCCCCAGCATTTT
-	-	TRBJ2-3	TRBV7-3	CASSLGASTDTQYF	TGTGCCAGCAGCTTAGGCGCGAGCACAGATACGCAGTATTTT
-	-	TRBJ1-5	TRBV6-6	CASSRNNQPQHF	TGTGCCAGCAGTCGGAACAATCAGCCCCAGCATTTT
many	TRBD1	TRBJ2-1	TRBV29-1	CSADRGNEQFF	TGCAGCGCTGACAGGGGGAATGAGCAGTTCTTC
-	-	TRBJ2-7	TRBV19	CASSIVARGGEQYF	TGTGCCAGTAGTATAGTGGCCAGGGGAGGCGAGCAGTACTTC
-	-	TRBJ1-4	TRBV7-8	CASSSDMLEKLFF	TGTGCCAGCAGCTCGGACATGCTGGAAAAACTGTTTTTT
-	-	TRBJ1-2	TRBV9	CASSVGDHTRPYGYTF	TGTGCCAGCAGCGTAGGAGACCATACAAGGCCCTATGGCTACACCTTC
-	TRBD1	TRBJ2-5	TRBV28	CASSTGQGQETQYF	TGTGCCAGCAGTACCGGACAGGGCCAAGAGACCCAGTACTTC
-	TRBD1	TRBJ1-1	TRBV9	CASSETGGPQNTEAFF	TGTGCCAGCAGCGAGACAGGGGGACCTCAGAACACTGAAGCTTTCTTT
-	TRBD2	TRBJ2-7	TRBV27	CASSLRPSGGSYEQYF	TGTGCCAGCAGTTTACGGCCTAGCGGGGGATCCTACGAGCAGTACTTC
-	-	TRBJ2-7	TRBV11-2	CASSNGQRGSSGEQYF	TGTGCCAGCAGCAATGGACAGAGGGGGAGTTCGGGCGAGCAGTACTTC
-	-	TRBJ2-7	TRBV21-1	CASSGSEQYF	TGTGCCAGCAGCGGAAGCGAGCAGTACTTC
-	-	TRBJ2-1	TRBV6-1	CASSKALLAEVF	TGTGCCAGCAGTAAAGCGCTGTTAGCGGAGGTCTTC
-	TRBD1	TRBJ2-7	TRBV29-1	CSVSSGTGTDEQYF	TGCAGCGTCTCCTCTGGGACAGGCACGGACGAGCAGTACTTC
once	TRBD1	TRBJ2-3	TRBV4-3	CASSQVPPGQGADTQYF	TGCGCCAGCAGCCAAGTACCGCCCGGACAGGGGGCGGATACGCAGTATTTT
-	-	TRBJ2-3	TRBV28	CASSLPLAQYF	TGTGCCAGCAGTCTTCCACTGGCGCAGTATTTT
-	-	TRBJ2-7	TRBV28	CASRLGSSYEQYF	TGTGCCAGCAGGCTGGGAAGCTCCTACGAGCAGTACTTC
-	-	TRBJ2-4	TRBV7-9	CASSRFETAVKNIQYF	TGTGCCAGCAGCCGGTTTGAGACGGCTGTTAAAAACATTCAGTACTTC
-	TRBD1	TRBJ2-2	TRBV5-6	CASSSTGGTFSRNTGELFF	TGTGCCAGCAGCTCCACAGGGGGCACCTTCTCGAGGAACACCGGGGAGCTGTTTTTT
-	TRBD2	TRBJ2-5	TRBV7-8	CASSKLAGGLQETQYF	TGTGCCAGCAGCAAACTAGCGGGAGGACTTCAAGAGACCCAGTACTTC
few	-	TRBJ2-3	TRBV28	CASSNMTPDTQYF	TGTGCCAGCAGTAACATGACTCCGGATACGCAGTATTTT
-	TRBD1	TRBJ1-1	TRBV5-1	CASSLPGQGEAFF	TGCGCCAGCAGCTTACCGGGACAGGGTGAAGCTTTCTTT